A single sample gave rise to the 4 T cell receptor beta chains below, sequenced in a study of cytomegalovirus exposure and HLA in healthy donors. Vbeta (60) and Jbeta (13) primers were used in the PCR. TCRdb keeps only in-frame clones here, not all; method: immunoSEQ multiplex PCR. Here the sample spans 90,000 to 120,000 clones, over 60% being singletons. Sequenced input: PBMCs. Receptors originate from a female donor in good health and CMV-seropositive.

V and J are TRBV19 and TRBJ1-1; TRBD1 aligns across 11 bases. V was clipped by 5 bases and J by 7 bases; unmatched bases: 9. In germline, CDR1 is LNHDA, CDR2 SQIVND (reference sequence). This CDR3 region has 15 residues. CDR3 in amino acids: CASSLRDRGVVEAFF. As DNA, the CDR3 is TGTGCCAGTAGTCTCCGGGACAGGGGGGTGGTTGAAGCTTTCTTT.

The chain recombines TRBV28 with TRBJ1-5; D ambiguous. The germline V gene has CDR1 MDHEN and CDR2 SYDVKM. V gave up 2 bases and J gave up 6 bases, with 5 bases separating them. The CDR3 loop spans 12 amino acids. In nucleotides, the CDR3 is TGTGCCAGCAGTTTACGGGGTCAGCCCCAGCATTTT. This codes for CASSLRGQPQHF.

J is TRBJ1-2 and V is TRBV7-2; 10 bases line up with TRBD1. Unmatched junction bases numbered 1, after V lost 3 bases and J lost 6 bases. Germline CDR1 reads SGHTA; CDR2 reads FQGNSA. The CDR3 totals 13 residues. The CDR3 DNA reads TGTGCCAGCAGCTTCGGGACAGGGGATGGCTACACCTTC. Translation gives CASSFGTGDGYTF. Full variable domain (rest looked up from reference TRBV7-2 and TRBJ1-2): GAGVSQSPSNKVTEKGKDVELRCDPISGHTALYWYRQSLGQGLEFLIYFQGNSAPDKSGLPSDRFSAERTGGSVSTLTIQRTQQEDSAVYLCASSFGTGDGYTFGSGTRLTVV.

The rearrangement joins TRBV19 to TRBJ2-5; D remains unclear. The CDR3 has 14 residues. Deletions cut 1 base from V and 5 bases from J, with 11 bases between. Germline loops: CDR1 LNHDA, CDR2 SQIVND (reference sequence). The CDR3 is CASSIGLESETQYF. The CDR3 DNA reads TGTGCCAGTAGTATAGGGTTGGAGAGTGAGACCCAGTACTTC.